The clone carrying this TCR beta chain has just a few counts. What it recognizes is unknown. The data stem from a study of OX40 agonist ivuxolimab in advanced cancers. General study results and limits: Some of the lowest clonal expansion was seen in partial responders at 0.1-3.0 mg/kg. Blood T cells, both CD4+ and CD8+, expanded clonally by week 6 at 0.1 to 3.0 mg/kg. Some patients without response likewise showed low normalized clonal expansion. Which antigen the expanded peripheral T cells recognized is unknown.

Only in-frame clones appear in the TCRdb table, and some are missing; sequencing was by immunoSEQ multiplex PCR. The sample shows 44,000 or so clones, about 90% of them seen only once. Between the trimmed V and J ends, which lost 0 bases and 0 bases, there was a span of 7 bases. CDR3 size: 16 residues. Germline V gene lookup returns CDR1 SGHNT and CDR2 YYREEE (reference sequence). This rearrangement joins TRBV5-4 to TRBJ2-6; D is unresolved. Here the sequenced sample was CD4+ or CD8+ T cells sorted from blood, taken in a trial of the OX40 agonist ivuxolimab. The clonotype originates from an adult with an advanced solid tumor such as melanoma, head and neck, liver or kidney cancer. The CDR3 DNA is TGTGCCAGCAGCTTGGCTCAGCCCTCTGGGGCCAACGTCCTGACTTTC. It specifies CASSLAQPSGANVLTF.